This TCR beta chain was documented in a study of T-cell reconstitution after alpha-beta-depleted transplantation in children. Study outcomes and limitations: Several hundred expanded graft clones reportedly gave rise to the alpha-beta T cells present about two months after transplant. Surviving recipient T cells and thymic progenitors accounted for the high day-60 TCRbeta diversity observed in some patients. Once a year had passed after transplant, T-cell counts and diversity came mostly from newly produced T cells.

Worth noting for this clonotype: Its cognate antigen is unknown.

Per germline, CDR1 KGHDR and CDR2 SFDVKD. V was clipped by 6 bases and J by 0 bases; unmatched bases: 10. The CDR3 runs 17 residues. Molecular barcoding with unique molecular identifiers was used for the TCRbeta library. TCRdb re-called the PCR reads through MiXCR, storing one row per CDR3 protein. The sample consists of 130,000 to 150,000 distinct CDR3 sequences, 7.5% to 9% of them appearing once. The sequence was collected from a female patient aged 2 to 10 who had a stem cell transplant for congenital amegakaryocytic thrombocytopenia, so the T cells may come from the graft donor. Here the sequenced sample was PBMCs, mostly from graft donor cells, taken 180 days after TCRalphabeta/CD19-depleted stem cell transplant. The chain employs TRBV24-1 and TRBJ2-1, with TRBD2 matching 7 bases. Here the CDR3 DNA reads TGTGCCACCAGTCTCAGCGGGGCAAAAAACTCCTACAATGAGCAGTTCTTC. It encodes CATSLSGAKNSYNEQFF.